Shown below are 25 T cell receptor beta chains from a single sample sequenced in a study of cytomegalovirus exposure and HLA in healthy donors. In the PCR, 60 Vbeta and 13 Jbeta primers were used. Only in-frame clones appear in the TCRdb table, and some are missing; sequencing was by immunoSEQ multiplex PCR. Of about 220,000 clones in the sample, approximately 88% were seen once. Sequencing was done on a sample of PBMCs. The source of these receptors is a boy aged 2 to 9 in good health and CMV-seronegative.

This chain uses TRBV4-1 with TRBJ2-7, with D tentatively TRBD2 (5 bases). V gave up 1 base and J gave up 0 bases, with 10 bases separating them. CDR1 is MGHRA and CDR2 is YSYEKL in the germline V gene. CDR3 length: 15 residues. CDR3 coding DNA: TGCGCCAGCAGCCAAGTACGAGGGCGCTCCTACGAGCAGTACTTC. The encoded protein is CASSQVRGRSYEQYF.

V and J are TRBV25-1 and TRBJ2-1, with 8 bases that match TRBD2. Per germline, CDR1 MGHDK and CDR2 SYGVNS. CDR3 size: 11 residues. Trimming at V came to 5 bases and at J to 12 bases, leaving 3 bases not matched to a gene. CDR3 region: CASSPGRGQFF. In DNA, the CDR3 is TGTGCCAGCAGTCCCGGGAGGGGGCAGTTCTTC.

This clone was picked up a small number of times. The CDR3 is CASSEGTSGRVTDSGANVLTF. CDR3 coding DNA: TGCGCCAGCAGTGAGGGGACTAGCGGGAGGGTAACTGACTCTGGGGCCAACGTCCTGACTTTC. The chain uses TRBV10-1 and TRBJ2-6, with 16 bases aligning to TRBD2. CDR3 size: 21 residues. CDR1 is WNHNN and CDR2 is SYGVQD in the germline V gene (reference sequence). After removal of 2 bases from V and 0 bases from J, the junction contained 7 bases not matched to a gene.

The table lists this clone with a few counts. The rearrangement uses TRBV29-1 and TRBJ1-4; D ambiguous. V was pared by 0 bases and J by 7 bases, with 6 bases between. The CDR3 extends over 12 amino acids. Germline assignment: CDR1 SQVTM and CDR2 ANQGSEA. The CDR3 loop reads CSVEDLGEKLFF. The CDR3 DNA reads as TGCAGCGTTGAAGATCTAGGTGAAAAACTGTTTTTT.

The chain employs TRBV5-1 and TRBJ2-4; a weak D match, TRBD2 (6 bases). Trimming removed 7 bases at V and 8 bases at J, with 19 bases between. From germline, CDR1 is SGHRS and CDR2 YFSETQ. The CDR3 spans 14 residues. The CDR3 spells CASRLPGARDIQYF. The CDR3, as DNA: TGCGCCAGCCGCCTACCGGGAGCCCGGGACATTCAGTACTTC.

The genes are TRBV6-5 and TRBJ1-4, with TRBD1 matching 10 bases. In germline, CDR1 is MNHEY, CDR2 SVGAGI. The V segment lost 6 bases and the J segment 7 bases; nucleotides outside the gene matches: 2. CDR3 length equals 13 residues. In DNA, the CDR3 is TGTGCCAGCAGGACAGGGGGCGGTGAAAAACTGTTTTTT. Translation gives CASRTGGGEKLFF.

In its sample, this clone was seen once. The DNA for the CDR3 is TGTGCCAGCAGTTACTCAGGGGGCGAGCAGTACTTC. This translates into CASSYSGGEQYF. The V gene is TRBV27, the J gene TRBJ2-5; TRBD1 matches at 7 bases. The J call may be faulty, since TRBJ2-7 better matches the DNA end. The germline V gene encodes CDR1 MNHEY and CDR2 SMNVEV (reference sequence). This CDR3 is built from 12 residues.

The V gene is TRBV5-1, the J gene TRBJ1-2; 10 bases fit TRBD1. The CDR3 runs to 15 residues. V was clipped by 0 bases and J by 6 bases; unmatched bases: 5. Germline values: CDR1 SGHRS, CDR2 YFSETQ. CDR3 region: CASSLAGTGVNGYTF. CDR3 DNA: TGCGCCAGCAGCTTGGCAGGGACAGGGGTGAATGGCTACACCTTC.

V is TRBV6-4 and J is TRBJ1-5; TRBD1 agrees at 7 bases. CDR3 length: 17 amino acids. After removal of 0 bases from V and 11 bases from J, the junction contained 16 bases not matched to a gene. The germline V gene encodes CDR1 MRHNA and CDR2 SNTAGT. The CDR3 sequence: CASSDSRVRTGGMAQHF. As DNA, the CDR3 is TGTGCCAGCAGTGACTCGAGAGTAAGGACAGGAGGGATGGCCCAGCATTTT.

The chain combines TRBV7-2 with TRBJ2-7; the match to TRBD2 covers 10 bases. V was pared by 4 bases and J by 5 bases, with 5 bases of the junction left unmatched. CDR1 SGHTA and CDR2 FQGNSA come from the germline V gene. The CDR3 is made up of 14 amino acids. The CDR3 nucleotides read TGTGCCAGCAGCTCGGGACTAGCGCCCAACGAGCAGTACTTC. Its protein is CASSSGLAPNEQYF.

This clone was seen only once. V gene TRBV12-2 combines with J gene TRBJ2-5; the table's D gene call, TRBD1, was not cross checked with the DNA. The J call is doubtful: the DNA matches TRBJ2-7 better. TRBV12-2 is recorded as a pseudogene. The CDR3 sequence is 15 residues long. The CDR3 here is CASRSIDRGHREQYF. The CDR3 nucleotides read TGTGCAAGTCGCTCGATTGACAGGGGGCATCGCGAGCAGTACTTC.

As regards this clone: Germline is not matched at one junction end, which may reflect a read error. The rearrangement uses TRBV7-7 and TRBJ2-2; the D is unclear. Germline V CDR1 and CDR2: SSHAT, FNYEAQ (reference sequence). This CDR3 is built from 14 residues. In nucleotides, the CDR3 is TGTGCTAGCAGCAACCACCAGGCCACCGGGGAGCTGTTTTTT. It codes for CASSNHQATGELFF.

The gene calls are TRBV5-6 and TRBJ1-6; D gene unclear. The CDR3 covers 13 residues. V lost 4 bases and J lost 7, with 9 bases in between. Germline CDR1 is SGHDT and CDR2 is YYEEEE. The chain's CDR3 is CASSVDGNSPLHF. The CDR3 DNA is TGTGCCAGCAGCGTGGACGGGAATTCACCCCTCCACTTT.

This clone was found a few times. CDR3 sequence: CAARQHTEAFF. In DNA form, the CDR3 reads TGTGCCGCGCGACAGCACACTGAAGCTTTCTTT. The chain employs TRBV2 and TRBJ1-1, with a possible D match to TRBD1 (5 bases). Germline CDR1 and CDR2: SNHLY and FYNNEI. CDR3 size: 11 residues. With 11 bases removed from V and 3 bases from J, the gap between germline ends came to 10 bases.

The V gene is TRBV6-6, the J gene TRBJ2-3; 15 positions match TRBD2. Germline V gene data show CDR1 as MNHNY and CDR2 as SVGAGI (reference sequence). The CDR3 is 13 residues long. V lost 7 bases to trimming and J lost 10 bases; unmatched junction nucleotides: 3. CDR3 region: CASIGLAGGPQYF. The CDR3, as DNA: TGTGCCAGCATCGGACTAGCGGGAGGGCCGCAGTATTTT.

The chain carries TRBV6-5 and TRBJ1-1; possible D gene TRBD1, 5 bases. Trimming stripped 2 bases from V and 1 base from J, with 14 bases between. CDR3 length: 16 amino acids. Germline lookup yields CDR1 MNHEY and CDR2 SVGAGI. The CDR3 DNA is TGTGCCAGCAGTTACCGAACAGGTAGTTGGAACACTGAAGCTTTCTTT. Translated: CASSYRTGSWNTEAFF.

CDR3 DNA: TGTGCCAGTAAGGGCCGGGACAGGCCATACGAGCAGTACTTC. This sequence encodes CASKGRDRPYEQYF. The rearrangement links TRBV19 to TRBJ2-7; 8 positions match TRBD1. CDR3 length: 14 residues. Germline CDR1 LNHDA, CDR2 SQIVND (reference sequence). With 7 bases clipped from V and 4 bases from J, the junction kept 9 bases outside the gene matches.

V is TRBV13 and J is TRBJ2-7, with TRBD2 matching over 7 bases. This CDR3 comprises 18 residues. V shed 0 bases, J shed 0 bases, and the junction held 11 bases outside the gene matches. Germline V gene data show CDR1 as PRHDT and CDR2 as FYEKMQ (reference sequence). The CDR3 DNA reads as TGTGCCAGCAGCTTAGGCCTGCTAGCGGAAAGTAACTCCTACGAGCAGTACTTC. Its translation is CASSLGLLAESNSYEQYF.

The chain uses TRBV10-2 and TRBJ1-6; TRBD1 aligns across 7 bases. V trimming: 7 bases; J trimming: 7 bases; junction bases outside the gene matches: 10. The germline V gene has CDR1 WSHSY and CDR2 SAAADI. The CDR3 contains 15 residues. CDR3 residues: CASIRRGRPNSPLHF. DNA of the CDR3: TGCGCCAGCATTCGAAGGGGGCGCCCCAATTCACCCCTCCACTTT.

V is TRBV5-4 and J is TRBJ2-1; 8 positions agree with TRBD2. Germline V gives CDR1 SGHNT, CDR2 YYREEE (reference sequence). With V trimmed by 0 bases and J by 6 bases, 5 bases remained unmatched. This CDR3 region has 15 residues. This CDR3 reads CASSLGGTSGNEQFF. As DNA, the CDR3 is TGTGCCAGCAGCTTGGGGGGCACTAGCGGCAATGAGCAGTTCTTC.

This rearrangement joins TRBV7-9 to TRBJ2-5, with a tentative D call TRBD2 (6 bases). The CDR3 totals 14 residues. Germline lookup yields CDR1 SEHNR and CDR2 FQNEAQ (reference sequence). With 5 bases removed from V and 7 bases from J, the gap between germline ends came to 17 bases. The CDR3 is CASSHVRDSGTQYF. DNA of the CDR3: TGTGCCAGCAGCCACGTCCGGGATAGCGGGACCCAGTACTTC.

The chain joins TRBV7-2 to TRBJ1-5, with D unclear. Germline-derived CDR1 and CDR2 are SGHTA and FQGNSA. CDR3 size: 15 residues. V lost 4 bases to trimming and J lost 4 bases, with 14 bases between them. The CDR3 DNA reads TGTGCCAGCAGCTCAACCGGGCCGGGGAATCAGCCCCAGCATTTT. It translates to CASSSTGPGNQPQHF.

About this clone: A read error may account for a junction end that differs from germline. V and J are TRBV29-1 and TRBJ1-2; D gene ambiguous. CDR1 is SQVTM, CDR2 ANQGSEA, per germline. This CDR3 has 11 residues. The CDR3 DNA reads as TGCAGCGTTGATGGGGAAGGAGGCTATACCTTC. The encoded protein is CSVDGEGGYTF.

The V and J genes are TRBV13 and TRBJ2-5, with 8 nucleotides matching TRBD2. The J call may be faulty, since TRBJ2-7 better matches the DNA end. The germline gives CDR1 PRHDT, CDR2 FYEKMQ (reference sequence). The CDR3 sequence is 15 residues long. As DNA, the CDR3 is TGTGCCAGCAGCTTAGGCAGCGGGGGACCCTACGAGCAGTACTTC. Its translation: CASSLGSGGPYEQYF.

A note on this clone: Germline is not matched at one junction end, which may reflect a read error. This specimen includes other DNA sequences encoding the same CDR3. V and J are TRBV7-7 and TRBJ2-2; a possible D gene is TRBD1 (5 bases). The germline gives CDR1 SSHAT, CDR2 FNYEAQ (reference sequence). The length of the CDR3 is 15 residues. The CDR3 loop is CASSLGQGNTGELFF. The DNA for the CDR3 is TGTGCTAGCAGCTTAGGGCAGGGTAACACCGGGGAGCTGTTTTTT.